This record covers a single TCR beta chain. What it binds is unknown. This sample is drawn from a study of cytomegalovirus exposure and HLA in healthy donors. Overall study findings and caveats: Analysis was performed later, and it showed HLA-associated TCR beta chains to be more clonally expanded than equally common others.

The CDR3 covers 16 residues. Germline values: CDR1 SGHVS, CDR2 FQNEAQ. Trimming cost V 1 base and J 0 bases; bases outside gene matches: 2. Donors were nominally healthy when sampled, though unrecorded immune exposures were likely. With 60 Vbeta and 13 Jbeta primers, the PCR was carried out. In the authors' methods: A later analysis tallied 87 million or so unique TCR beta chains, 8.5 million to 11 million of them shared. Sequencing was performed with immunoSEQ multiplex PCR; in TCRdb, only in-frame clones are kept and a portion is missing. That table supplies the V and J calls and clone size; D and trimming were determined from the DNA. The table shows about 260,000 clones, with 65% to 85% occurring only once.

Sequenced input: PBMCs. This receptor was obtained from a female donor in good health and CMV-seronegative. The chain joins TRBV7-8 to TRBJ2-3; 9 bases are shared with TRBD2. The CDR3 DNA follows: TGTGCCAGCAGCTTAGGTAGCGGGAGTAGCACAGATACGCAGTATTTT. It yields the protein CASSLGSGSSTDTQYF.